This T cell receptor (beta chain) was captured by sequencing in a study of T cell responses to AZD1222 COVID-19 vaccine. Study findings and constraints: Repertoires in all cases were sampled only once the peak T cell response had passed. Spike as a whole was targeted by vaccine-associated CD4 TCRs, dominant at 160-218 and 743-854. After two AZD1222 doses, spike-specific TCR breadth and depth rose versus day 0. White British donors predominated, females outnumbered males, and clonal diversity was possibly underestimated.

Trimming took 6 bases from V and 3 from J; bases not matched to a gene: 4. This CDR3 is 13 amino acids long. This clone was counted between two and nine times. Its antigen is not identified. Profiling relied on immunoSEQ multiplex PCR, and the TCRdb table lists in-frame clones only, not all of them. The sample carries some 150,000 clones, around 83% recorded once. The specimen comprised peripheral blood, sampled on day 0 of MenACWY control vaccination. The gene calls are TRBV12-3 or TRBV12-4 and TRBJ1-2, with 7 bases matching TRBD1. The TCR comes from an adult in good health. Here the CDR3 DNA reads TGTGCCAGCAGCGGGGGACAGTACTATGGCTACACCTTC. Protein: CASSGGQYYGYTF.